One and the same sample provided the 30 T cell receptor beta chains below, sequenced in a study of blood T cell repertoires in COVID-19. Sequenced by immunoSEQ multiplex PCR; TCRdb stores in-frame clones only, minus some. The table lists about 360,000 clones, 70% to 90% of them singletons. The specimen was peripheral blood. The origin of the receptors is a human donor in a cohort sampled during active COVID-19.

The J gene is TRBJ2-3, the V gene TRBV6-6, with TRBD2 as a possible D gene (6 bases). The V end lost 0 bases, the J end lost 5 bases, and 12 bases lay between the germline ends. Germline CDR1 reads MNHNY; CDR2 reads SVGAGI (reference sequence). The CDR3 is 15 amino acids. CDR3 sequence: CASSYSRGRGDTQYF. The DNA of the CDR3 is TGTGCCAGCAGTTACTCGAGAGGGCGGGGAGATACGCAGTATTTT.

This clone was observed a single time. V usage is TRBV28 and J usage is TRBJ2-5; 8 bases align to TRBD2. With V trimmed by 1 base and J by 3 bases, 7 bases remained unmatched. CDR1 is MDHEN, CDR2 SYDVKM, per germline. The CDR3 consists of 16 residues. CDR3 in amino acids: CASSLSTGGGEETQYF. Written as DNA, the CDR3 is TGTGCCAGCAGTTTATCTACGGGAGGGGGGGAAGAGACCCAGTACTTC.

This chain uses TRBV9 with TRBJ2-7; a possible D gene is TRBD1 (6 bases). CDR1 is SGDLS and CDR2 is YYNGEE in the germline V gene. This CDR3 is 14 amino acids long. The V gene lost 4 bases and the J gene lost 2 bases, with 13 bases spanning the gap. CDR3 amino acids: CASSLGQTPYEQYF. The CDR3 nucleotides are TGTGCCAGCAGCCTAGGACAGACCCCCTACGAGCAGTACTTC. Combining the CDR3 with reference TRBV9 and TRBJ2-7 gives the whole variable domain DSGVTQTPKHLITATGQRVTLRCSPRSGDLSVYWYQQSLDQGLQFLIQYYNGEERAKGNILERFSAQQFPDLHSELNLSSLELGDSALYFCASSLGQTPYEQYFGPGTRLTVT.

The V call is TRBV19, the J call TRBJ2-5; D might be TRBD2 (5 bases). The CDR3 is made up of 15 amino acids. The germline V and J ends were trimmed by 4 bases and 2 bases, with 14 bases remaining between them. The V gene's germline CDR1 is LNHDA and CDR2 SQIVND (reference sequence). The CDR3 spells CASSTLGKGQETQYF. CDR3 bases: TGTGCCAGTAGTACCCTCGGGAAGGGTCAAGAGACCCAGTACTTC.

This clone showed up just once. The chain carries TRBV6-5 and TRBJ2-5, with 7 bases matching TRBD2. CDR3 length: 14 amino acids. Per germline, CDR1 MNHEY and CDR2 SVGAGI. V lost 4 bases, J lost 2 bases, and 4 bases stayed unmatched. The CDR3 DNA follows: TGTGCCAGCAGTTCGGGGGGTAATCAAGAGACCCAGTACTTC. Its protein product is CASSSGGNQETQYF.

The chain joins TRBV18 to TRBJ1-4, with D possibly being TRBD1 (5 bases). Germline V gives CDR1 KGHSH, CDR2 LQKENI. The CDR3 contains 17 residues. V dropped 4 bases and J dropped 0 bases, with 15 bases sitting between them. For the CDR3, the DNA is TGTGCCAGCTCACATCCCGACAGACCCGCAACTAATGAAAAACTGTTTTTT. It specifies CASSHPDRPATNEKLFF. Looking up the rest from reference TRBV18 and TRBJ1-4 gives the full variable domain: NAGVMQNPRHLVRRRGQEARLRCSPMKGHSHVYWYRQLPEEGLKFMVYLQKENIIDESGMPKERFSAEFPKEGPSILRIQQVVRGDSAAYFCASSHPDRPATNEKLFFGSGTQLSVL.

J is TRBJ2-7 and V is TRBV2; possibly TRBD1 for D (6 bases). CDR1 is SNHLY and CDR2 is FYNNEI in the germline V gene. V lost 0 bases, J lost 2 bases, and 11 bases lay in between. The CDR3 sequence is 15 residues long. The CDR3 nucleotides read TGTGCCAGCAGTGAAGCGAGGGGGATAGCCTACGAGCAGTACTTC. Amino acid sequence: CASSEARGIAYEQYF.

This chain connects TRBV9 to TRBJ2-2; D gene unclear. The CDR3 is 15 residues long. The germline V and J ends were trimmed by 9 bases and 6 bases, with 21 bases remaining between them. Germline V CDR1 and CDR2: SGDLS, YYNGEE. CDR3 DNA: TGTGCCACAACAGACCACATTCTTTGGCCCGGGGAGCTGTTTTTT. Its protein product is CATTDHILWPGELFF.

This sequence joins TRBV6-5 and TRBJ1-4, with unresolved D. This CDR3 is 16 amino acids long. Germline CDR1 MNHEY, CDR2 SVGAGI. Trimming took 2 bases from V and 5 from J, leaving 15 bases between them. The CDR3 DNA reads as TGTGCCAGCAGTTACGGGCTACCGAGAACAAATGAAAAACTGTTTTTT. It encodes CASSYGLPRTNEKLFF.

The genes are TRBV2 and TRBJ1-5, with TRBD1 matching 9 bases. Trimming took 5 bases from V and 6 from J; bases not matched to a gene: 8. CDR3 size: 15 residues. Per the germline V gene, CDR1 is SNHLY and CDR2 is FYNNEI. This chain's CDR3 is CASSNDRGVGQPQHF. In DNA, the CDR3 is TGTGCCAGCAGTAACGACAGGGGGGTAGGTCAGCCCCAGCATTTT.

J is TRBJ2-7 and V is TRBV9; 8 bases line up with TRBD1. V shed 0 bases, J shed 8 bases, and the junction held 4 bases outside the gene matches. Germline CDR1 reads SGDLS; CDR2 reads YYNGEE. CDR3 size: 13 residues. DNA of the CDR3: TGTGCCAGCAGCGTAGGGACAGGGAATAAGCAGTACTTC. This gives the protein CASSVGTGNKQYF.

The V call is TRBV5-4, the J call TRBJ2-7; 8 bases agree with TRBD2. This CDR3 region has 14 residues. V gave up 4 bases and J gave up 5 bases; unmatched junction bases: 8. CDR1 and CDR2 from the germline V gene are SGHNT and YYREEE (reference sequence). CDR3: CASSRREARHEQYF. In DNA, the CDR3 is TGTGCCAGCAGCAGGCGGGAGGCTCGCCACGAGCAGTACTTC.

V and J are TRBV6-2 or TRBV6-3 and TRBJ2-5, with 9 bases that match TRBD1. The trim removed 5 bases at V and 6 bases at J, leaving 10 bases unmatched. The CDR3 contains 15 residues. Germline V gene lookup returns CDR1 MNHEY and CDR2 SVGEGT. CDR3 sequence reads: CASSPIWTGAQTQYF. CDR3 bases: TGTGCCAGCAGTCCAATCTGGACAGGGGCTCAGACCCAGTACTTC.

The J gene is TRBJ2-5, the V gene TRBV19; 7 bases match TRBD2. The CDR3 has 14 amino acids. With 4 bases clipped from V and 5 bases from J, the junction kept 7 bases outside the gene matches. Germline V gene data show CDR1 as LNHDA and CDR2 as SQIVND (reference sequence). As DNA, the CDR3 is TGTGCCAGTAGTAACCGGGGGGTCAGGGAGACCCAGTACTTC. It specifies CASSNRGVRETQYF.

The chain couples TRBV28 to TRBJ2-1; the match to TRBD2 covers 7 bases. This CDR3 contains 15 residues. With V trimmed by 8 bases and J by 0 bases, 7 bases remained unmatched. Germline V gene sequence: CDR1 MDHEN, CDR2 SYDVKM. CDR3 residues: CASLTGGSSYNEQFF. The CDR3 nucleotides read TGTGCCAGCCTCACTGGCGGGAGCTCCTACAATGAGCAGTTCTTC.

The rearrangement joins TRBV7-2 to TRBJ2-7; D unclear. Germline V CDR1 and CDR2: SGHTA, FQGNSA. This CDR3 is built from 15 residues. Trimming removed 1 base at V and 2 bases at J, with 12 bases between. The CDR3 nucleotides read TGTGCCAGCAGCTTAGGGCCTGGTCCAGCCTACGAGCAGTACTTC. It specifies CASSLGPGPAYEQYF.

The V and J genes are TRBV7-8 and TRBJ1-2; TRBD1 is a possible D gene (6 bases). The V gene lost 2 bases and the J gene lost 0 bases, with 13 bases spanning the gap. The length of the CDR3 is 16 residues. Germline lookup yields CDR1 SGHVS and CDR2 FQNEAQ. The CDR3 coding sequence is TGTGCCAGCAGCTTACTGCGGACAGCAGCTAACTATGGCTACACCTTC. As protein: CASSLLRTAANYGYTF.

The chain recombines TRBV28 with TRBJ2-1, with 10 bases that match TRBD2. Trimming cost V 2 bases and J 1 base; bases outside gene matches: 8. Per the germline V gene, CDR1 is MDHEN and CDR2 is SYDVKM. The CDR3 has 18 amino acids. The CDR3 protein is CASSLVLGLATSYNEQFF. CDR3 DNA: TGTGCCAGCAGTTTAGTACTGGGACTAGCGACTTCCTACAATGAGCAGTTCTTC.

This chain joins TRBV15 and TRBJ2-3; 7 bases line up with TRBD1. The CDR3 is made up of 15 amino acids. V dropped 5 bases and J dropped 5; count of bases not matched to a gene: 10. CDR1 LNHNV and CDR2 YYDKDF come from the germline V gene (reference sequence). The CDR3 is CATSPRNRGGDTQYF. DNA of the CDR3: TGTGCCACCAGCCCCCGAAACAGGGGTGGAGATACGCAGTATTTT.

The V call is TRBV6-6, the J call TRBJ1-4, with 10 bases aligning to TRBD1. Germline trimming cut 6 bases from V and 8 bases from J; bases unmatched to any gene: 9. This CDR3 comprises 15 residues. Germline V gene data show CDR1 as MNHNY and CDR2 as SVGAGI (reference sequence). In DNA, the CDR3 is TGTGCCAGCAGCCCGGGGAGGGACAGGGGCGAAAAACTGTTTTTT. Its protein product is CASSPGRDRGEKLFF.

The chain recombines TRBV29-1 with TRBJ1-1; D is ambiguous. Germline V gene sequence: CDR1 SQVTM, CDR2 ANQGSEA. The CDR3 consists of 13 residues. The V gene lost 4 bases and the J gene lost 3 bases, with 12 bases spanning the gap. Here the CDR3 reads CSVVGRVDTEAFF. Here the CDR3 DNA reads TGCAGCGTTGTGGGTCGGGTTGACACTGAAGCTTTCTTT. The entire variable domain, with the rest obtained from reference TRBV29-1 and TRBJ1-1, is as follows: SAVISQKPSRDICQRGTSLTIQCQVDSQVTMMFWYRQQPGQSLTLIATANQGSEATYESGFVIDKFPISRPNLTFSTLTVSNMSPEDSSIYLCSVVGRVDTEAFFGQGTRLTVV.

The V gene is TRBV5-8, the J gene TRBJ1-4, with TRBD1 identical over 8 bases. The CDR3 extends over 15 amino acids. Germline trimming cut 2 bases from V and 11 bases from J; bases unmatched to any gene: 11. Germline V gene data show CDR1 as SGHTS and CDR2 as YDEGEE. CDR3 loop: CASSLKFRGLAKLFF. In DNA, the CDR3 is TGTGCCAGCAGCTTAAAGTTCAGGGGGCTGGCGAAACTGTTTTTT. The whole variable domain, filled in from reference TRBV5-8 and TRBJ1-4, reads EAGVTQSPTHLIKTRGQQATLRCSPISGHTSVYWYQQALGLGLQFLLWYDEGEERNRGNFPPRFSGRQFPNYSSELNVNALELEDSALYLCASSLKFRGLAKLFFGSGTQLSVL.

The CDR3 region has the DNA TGTGCCAGCTCAACTGCCGGACCGGGACAGGGGGCCACAGATACGCAGTATTTT. Protein: CASSTAGPGQGATDTQYF. V is TRBV18 and J is TRBJ2-3, with 12 bases that match TRBD1. The J segment lost 2 bases and the V segment lost 5 bases, leaving 11 bases of the junction unmatched. The CDR3 runs to 18 residues. The V gene's germline CDR1 is KGHSH and CDR2 LQKENI. Supplemented by reference TRBV18 and TRBJ2-3, the full variable domain reads NAGVMQNPRHLVRRRGQEARLRCSPMKGHSHVYWYRQLPEEGLKFMVYLQKENIIDESGMPKERFSAEFPKEGPSILRIQQVVRGDSAAYFCASSTAGPGQGATDTQYFGPGTRLTVL.

The chain has TRBV5-4 and TRBJ1-1; possible D gene TRBD1, 6 bases. The CDR3 has 14 amino acids. V was shortened by 5 bases and J by 0 bases, with 11 bases between the two germline ends. Germline CDR1 reads SGHNT; CDR2 reads YYREEE (reference sequence). CDR3 sequence reads: CASRPDRLNTEAFF. CDR3 in DNA: TGTGCCAGCAGGCCGGACAGATTGAACACTGAAGCTTTCTTT. Full variable domain (rest looked up from reference TRBV5-4 and TRBJ1-1): ETGVTQSPTHLIKTRGQQVTLRCSSQSGHNTVSWYQQALGQGPQFIFQYYREEENGRGNFPPRFSGLQFPNYSSELNVNALELDDSALYLCASRPDRLNTEAFFGQGTRLTVV.

The genes are TRBV11-2 and TRBJ2-5, with TRBD2 matching 9 bases. Trimming cost V 5 bases and J 2 bases; bases outside gene matches: 6. CDR3 length: 15 residues. CDR1 is SGHAT and CDR2 is FQNNGV in the germline V gene. Here the CDR3 reads CASSHPAGGQETQYF. The CDR3 DNA is TGTGCCAGCAGCCATCCCGCGGGGGGGCAAGAGACCCAGTACTTC.

With regard to this clone: The same CDR3 is also encoded by other DNA sequences in this sample. The chain combines TRBV6-1 with TRBJ2-1, with 7 bases that match TRBD2. Unmatched junction bases numbered 6, after V lost 3 bases and J lost 4 bases. Germline-derived CDR1 and CDR2 are MNHNS and SASEGT. This CDR3 region has 15 residues. The CDR3, as DNA: TGTGCCAGCAGTGAGGCGGGACTACCGTACAATGAGCAGTTCTTC. Its protein product is CASSEAGLPYNEQFF.

V and J are TRBV29-1 and TRBJ2-1; 8 nucleotides line up with TRBD2. This CDR3 region has 13 residues. The V gene end was trimmed by 8 bases and the J gene end by 7 bases; junction bases not matched to a gene: 10. Germline V gene lookup returns CDR1 SQVTM and CDR2 ANQGSEA. The CDR3 loop reads CSTLRGLENEQFF. CDR3 bases: TGCAGCACGCTCAGGGGACTAGAAAATGAGCAGTTCTTC.

This clone was detected only a few times. The V and J genes are TRBV7-6 and TRBJ1-1; unclear D gene. This CDR3 has 13 residues. The germline V gene encodes CDR1 SGHVS and CDR2 FNYEAQ. V was shortened by 3 bases and J by 1 base, with 6 bases between the two germline ends. The CDR3 protein is CASSFGRNTEAFF. CDR3 coding DNA: TGTGCCAGCAGCTTTGGCAGGAACACTGAAGCTTTCTTT.

The genes are TRBV3-1 (or the pseudogene TRBV3-2) and TRBJ2-5, with D unresolved. The CDR3 spans 10 residues. Trimming removed 7 bases from V and 5 bases from J, with 5 bases in between. Germline lookup yields CDR1 LGHDT and CDR2 YNNKEL (reference sequence). The CDR3 DNA reads as TGTGCCAGCAACGGGGAGACCCAGTACTTC. This gives the protein CASNGETQYF.

The J gene is TRBJ1-6, the V gene TRBV7-2; 9 bases are a match to TRBD1. The CDR3 runs to 17 residues. The trim removed 1 base at V and 6 bases at J, leaving 7 bases unmatched. Germline loops: CDR1 SGHTA, CDR2 FQGNSA. The CDR3 protein is CASSLVGTGMSNSPLHF. In DNA, the CDR3 is TGTGCCAGCAGCTTAGTAGGGACAGGGATGAGTAATTCACCCCTCCACTTT.